This is a list of T cell receptor beta chains from one sample in a study of T cell responses to AZD1222 COVID-19 vaccine. Data came from immunoSEQ multiplex PCR; TCRdb stores just in-frame clones and leaves some out. The sample consists of roughly 99,000 clones, around 90% of them appearing once. The sample in question was peripheral blood, obtained 28 days after the second AZD1222 dose. The receptors were gathered from an adult who received the AZD1222 COVID-19 vaccine. The CDR3 runs from the conserved cysteine through the conserved F or W. Fields, in order: D gene, clone size, J gene, CDR3 length, V gene, CDR3 protein, CDR3 DNA. D genes are given only for firm matches. Not every row has a clone size; where given, it reads once, few, many or a size class.

>.|.|TRBJ2-5|14|TRBV11-3
CASSPGWGEETQYF
TGTGCCAGCAGCCCAGGGTGGGGTGAAGAGACCCAGTACTTC
>.|.|TRBJ1-1|14|TRBV11-3
CASSRDGPNTEAFF
TGTGCCAGCAGCCGAGACGGGCCGAACACTGAAGCTTTCTTT
>.|.|TRBJ1-6|14|TRBV6-5
CASALGPQNSPLHF
TGTGCCAGCGCGTTGGGACCCCAAAATTCACCCCTCCACTTT
>TRBD2|.|TRBJ2-7|15|TRBV5-4
CASSEGLAEAYEQYF
TGTGCCAGCAGCGAGGGACTAGCGGAGGCCTACGAGCAGTACTTC
>.|.|TRBJ2-7|12|TRBV29-1
CSVEGTAYEQYF
TGCAGCGTTGAAGGAACAGCCTACGAGCAGTACTTC
>.|.|TRBJ2-5|11|TRBV12-3/TRBV12-4
CASSKTSSLDF
TGTGCCAGCAGCAAGACTAGTAGCCTTGACTTC
>.|once|TRBJ1-1|14|TRBV11-2
CASSPRPGGTEAFF
TGTGCCAGCAGCCCCCGACCTGGGGGGACTGAAGCTTTCTTT
>TRBD1|.|TRBJ2-7|15|TRBV28
CASSPRRGLGYEQYF
TGTGCCAGCAGCCCTCGCAGGGGGTTAGGTTACGAGCAGTACTTC
>TRBD1|few|TRBJ1-2|14|TRBV27
CASKVETGNYGYTF
TGTGCCAGCAAGGTAGAGACAGGGAACTATGGCTACACCTTC
>.|.|TRBJ2-1|15|TRBV6-5
CASSLIGTPNSEQFF
TGTGCCAGCAGTCTCATCGGGACTCCGAATTCTGAGCAGTTCTTC
>.|.|TRBJ2-1|13|TRBV19
CASSIGAYNEQFF
TGTGCCAGTAGTATCGGGGCCTACAATGAGCAGTTCTTC
>TRBD1|.|TRBJ2-1|16|TRBV18
CASSPRDRAVYNEQFF
TGTGCCAGCTCACCACGGGACAGGGCGGTTTACAATGAGCAGTTCTTC
>.|.|TRBJ2-1|15|TRBV6-6
CASSLGGGPRNEQFF
TGTGCCAGCAGCCTAGGGGGAGGGCCGAGGAATGAGCAGTTCTTC
>TRBD1|once|TRBJ2-2|20|TRBV7-8
CASSLVGGLHRGSLGGELFF
TGTGCCAGCAGCTTAGTTGGAGGGCTCCACAGGGGGTCATTAGGCGGGGAGCTGTTTTTT
>TRBD1|.|TRBJ2-7|15|TRBV19
CASSIGSTGRKEQYF
TGTGCCAGTAGTATTGGTTCGACAGGGCGAAAAGAGCAGTACTTC
>.|.|TRBJ1-1|14|TRBV28
CASSLWGRNTEAFF
TGTGCCAGCAGTTTATGGGGTCGGAACACTGAAGCTTTCTTT
>.|.|TRBJ1-1|19|TRBV18
CASSPISRDTEVLLKGAFF
TGTGCCAGCTCACCGATCTCCCGGGACACGGAAGTCCTTTTAAAGGGAGCTTTCTTT
>.|.|TRBJ2-7|11|TRBV4-2
CASSQGDEQYF
TGTGCCAGCAGCCAAGGGGACGAGCAGTACTTC
>TRBD2|.|TRBJ2-1|17|TRBV27
CASSLFPSTSGNNEQFF
TGTGCCAGCAGTTTATTCCCTTCGACTAGCGGTAACAATGAGCAGTTCTTC
>.|.|TRBJ1-3|15|TRBV6-5
CASIGDPTSGNTIYF
TGTGCCAGCATTGGGGATCCCACCTCTGGAAACACCATATATTTT
>.|.|TRBJ2-1|16|TRBV5-1
CASSPRAGLVGNEQFF
TGCGCCAGCAGCCCCCGGGCGGGGTTGGTTGGAAATGAGCAGTTCTTC
>.|.|TRBJ2-1|17|TRBV5-4
CASSLGARGSSYNEQFF
TGTGCCAGCAGCTTGGGGGCGCGGGGCAGCTCCTACAATGAGCAGTTCTTC
>TRBD2|.|TRBJ2-7|16|TRBV23-1
CASSQWEREGTYEQYF
TGCGCCAGCAGTCAATGGGAGCGGGAGGGTACTTACGAGCAGTACTTC
>.|once|TRBJ1-2|11|TRBV5-1
CASSRQRVNTF
TGCGCCAGCAGCCGACAGAGGGTTAACACCTTC
>.|.|TRBJ1-4|12|TRBV25-1
CASSAQGRKLFF
TGTGCCAGCAGTGCGCAGGGCAGAAAACTGTTTTTT
>.|.|TRBJ2-3|12|TRBV6-5
CASSQATDTQYF
TGTGCCAGCAGCCAGGCCACAGATACGCAGTATTTT
>TRBD1|.|TRBJ2-7|15|TRBV7-2
CASSPRTGTLLEQYF
TGTGCCAGCAGCCCCCGGACAGGGACTCTACTCGAGCAGTACTTC
>TRBD2|.|TRBJ2-3|14|TRBV30
CAWSVAGSAGTQYF
TGTGCCTGGAGTGTAGCGGGGTCAGCGGGTACGCAGTATTTT
>.|.|TRBJ2-2|17|TRBV4-1
CASSQVTGTVYTGELFF
TGCGCCAGCAGCCAAGTAACCGGGACTGTATACACCGGGGAGCTGTTTTTT
>.|once|TRBJ1-4|14|TRBV5-6
CASSSRHPREKLFF
TGTGCCAGCAGCTCCAGGCATCCGAGGGAAAAACTGTTTTTT
>.|.|TRBJ1-5|13|TRBV10-3
CAISPGLNQPQHF
TGTGCCATCAGTCCGGGGCTGAATCAGCCCCAGCATTTT
>.|.|TRBJ1-5|13|TRBV6-5
CASGGGGGQPQHF
TGTGCCAGCGGAGGGGGGGGCGGCCAGCCCCAGCATTTT
>.|.|TRBJ2-3|13|TRBV5-1
CASSLTGGDTQYF
TGCGCCAGCAGCTTGACGGGGGGCGATACGCAGTATTTT
>.|.|TRBJ1-2|14|TRBV18
CASSPPAGPYGYTF
TGTGCCAGCTCACCCCCGGCAGGGCCCTATGGCTACACCTTC
>.|.|TRBJ2-2|13|TRBV24-1
CASMGTNTGELFF
TGTGCCTCTATGGGAACGAACACCGGGGAGCTGTTTTTT
>TRBD1|few|TRBJ1-1|14|TRBV3-1/TRBV3-2
CASSEVGTGTEAFF
TGTGCCAGCAGCGAAGTTGGGACAGGCACTGAAGCTTTCTTT
>.|.|TRBJ1-1|14|TRBV3-1/TRBV3-2
CASSQERTYSEAFF
TGTGCCAGCAGCCAAGAGCGGACATATTCTGAAGCTTTCTTT
>.|.|TRBJ1-1|18|TRBV5-1
CASSQSPPRDRRNTEAFF
TGCGCCAGCAGCCAATCACCCCCCCGAGACAGGCGGAACACTGAAGCTTTCTTT
>.|.|TRBJ1-2|14|TRBV28
CASRLQGSNYGYTF
TGTGCCAGCAGGCTACAGGGATCTAACTATGGCTACACCTTC
>.|.|TRBJ2-5|13|TRBV5-5
CASSRQAQETQYF
TGTGCCAGCAGCCGACAGGCCCAAGAGACCCAGTACTTC
>.|.|TRBJ1-2|13|TRBV6-5
CASNPSGLYGYTF
TGTGCCAGCAATCCCAGTGGCCTCTATGGCTACACCTTC